A selection of T cell receptor beta chains follows, all from one sample in a study of cytomegalovirus exposure and HLA in healthy donors. Sequencing was performed with immunoSEQ multiplex PCR; in TCRdb, only in-frame clones are kept and a portion is missing. Of approximately 81,000 clones listed, 77% are singletons. Input material: PBMCs. These TCRs come from a man between 45 and 60 years old in good health and CMV-seropositive. The CDR3 runs from the conserved cysteine through the conserved F or W. A D gene is named only where the DNA matches it firmly. Size values are once, few and many counts, or a class for expanded clones, and some rows have none.

j_gene: TRBJ2-7
abundance: .
d_gene: TRBD2
v_gene: TRBV4-2
CDR3nt: TGTGCCAGCAGCCAAGATATAGCGGGGCGCCCCGAGCAGTACTTC
CDR3aa: CASSQDIAGRPEQYF

j_gene: TRBJ2-7
abundance: .
d_gene: TRBD1
v_gene: TRBV7-2
CDR3nt: TGTGCCAGCAGCTTAGTGGGACAGGGCATAACCAACGAGCAGTACTTC
CDR3aa: CASSLVGQGITNEQYF

j_gene: TRBJ2-7
abundance: .
d_gene: TRBD1
v_gene: TRBV7-6
CDR3nt: TGTGCCAGCAGCTTATTGGACAGGGGCCACGAGCAGTACTTC
CDR3aa: CASSLLDRGHEQYF

j_gene: TRBJ2-7
abundance: .
d_gene: TRBD1
v_gene: TRBV5-1
CDR3nt: TGCGCCAGCAGCTTTTCCGGGACAGGGGAGGTCGAGCAGTACTTC
CDR3aa: CASSFSGTGEVEQYF

j_gene: TRBJ1-1
abundance: .
d_gene: .
v_gene: TRBV19
CDR3nt: TGTGCCAGTAGCCGTGACGGGGGTGTAACTTTCTTT
CDR3aa: CASSRDGGVTFF

j_gene: TRBJ2-5
abundance: .
d_gene: .
v_gene: TRBV6-5
CDR3nt: TGTGCCAGCAGTTACACCTGGGACACCGTGGGGACCCAGTACTTC
CDR3aa: CASSYTWDTVGTQYF

j_gene: TRBJ1-1
abundance: .
d_gene: TRBD1
v_gene: TRBV6-5
CDR3nt: TGTGCCAGCAGCCGGACAGGGGGAAACACTGAAGCTTTCTTT
CDR3aa: CASSRTGGNTEAFF

j_gene: TRBJ1-6
abundance: .
d_gene: TRBD1
v_gene: TRBV7-2
CDR3nt: TGTGCCAGCAGTAGACAGGGACTTAATTCACCCCTCCACTTT
CDR3aa: CASSRQGLNSPLHF

j_gene: TRBJ1-4
abundance: .
d_gene: .
v_gene: TRBV2
CDR3nt: TGTGCCAGCAGTGAAGCGGTGGCGGAAACTAATGAAAAACTGTTTTTT
CDR3aa: CASSEAVAETNEKLFF

j_gene: TRBJ2-6
abundance: .
d_gene: .
v_gene: TRBV9
CDR3nt: TGTGCCAGCAGCGTTAGCAGGGTATCAGGGGCCAACGGCCTGACTTTC
CDR3aa: CASSVSRVSGANGLTF

j_gene: TRBJ2-4
abundance: once
d_gene: .
v_gene: TRBV11-2
CDR3nt: TGTGCCAGCAGCTTAGGCTTCGAGAGATACAGTCAGTACTTC
CDR3aa: CASSLGFERYSQYF

j_gene: TRBJ2-2
abundance: few
d_gene: .
v_gene: TRBV27
CDR3nt: TGTGCCAGCAGTTTATCGGACGCAGGGTACGCCGGGGAGCTGTTTTTT
CDR3aa: CASSLSDAGYAGELFF

j_gene: TRBJ2-7
abundance: .
d_gene: .
v_gene: TRBV5-6
CDR3nt: TGTGCCAGCAGCCTTGGCAGGGCATCTTACGAGCAGTACTTC
CDR3aa: CASSLGRASYEQYF

j_gene: TRBJ2-1
abundance: .
d_gene: .
v_gene: TRBV5-1
CDR3nt: TGCGCCAGCAGCGACGATCGGGGGGCGTCCTACAATGAGCAGTTCTTC
CDR3aa: CASSDDRGASYNEQFF

j_gene: TRBJ1-1
abundance: .
d_gene: TRBD1
v_gene: TRBV7-2
CDR3nt: TGTGCCAGCAGCTTCAAGTCCCGGGACAGGTTTGGAGCTTTCTTT
CDR3aa: CASSFKSRDRFGAFF

j_gene: TRBJ1-2
abundance: .
d_gene: .
v_gene: TRBV30
CDR3nt: TGTGCTTTGACGCACGGAGCTAACTATGGCTACACCTTC
CDR3aa: CALTHGANYGYTF

j_gene: TRBJ2-5
abundance: .
d_gene: .
v_gene: TRBV6-1
CDR3nt: TGTGCCAGCAGCGCCCGGCCGGGGGAGACCCAGTACTTC
CDR3aa: CASSARPGETQYF

j_gene: TRBJ2-7
abundance: .
d_gene: .
v_gene: TRBV29-1
CDR3nt: TGCAGCGTTGTGCCGAGCTCCTACGAGCAGTACTTC
CDR3aa: CSVVPSSYEQYF

j_gene: TRBJ2-2
abundance: .
d_gene: TRBD2
v_gene: TRBV19
CDR3nt: TGTGCCAGATCGAGGACTAGCGGGAGGGTTGTCACCGGGGAGCTGTTTTTT
CDR3aa: CARSRTSGRVVTGELFF

j_gene: TRBJ2-7
abundance: few
d_gene: .
v_gene: TRBV11-3
CDR3nt: TGTGCCAGCAGCTTAGGGGGAGTCGGCGAGCAGTACTTC
CDR3aa: CASSLGGVGEQYF

j_gene: TRBJ2-2
abundance: .
d_gene: .
v_gene: TRBV7-9
CDR3nt: TGTGCCAGCGGAGCTAGCCCGGGCGGGGAGCTGTTTTTT
CDR3aa: CASGASPGGELFF

j_gene: TRBJ1-1
abundance: .
d_gene: .
v_gene: TRBV7-8
CDR3nt: TGTGCCAGCAGCTTATTTGGGGAGACTGAAGCTTTCTTT
CDR3aa: CASSLFGETEAFF

j_gene: TRBJ2-5
abundance: .
d_gene: .
v_gene: TRBV25-1
CDR3nt: TGTGCCAGCAGTGAATATGTGGACACGTCAAGTGGCCAGTACTTC
CDR3aa: CASSEYVDTSSGQYF

j_gene: TRBJ2-3
abundance: few
d_gene: .
v_gene: TRBV5-1
CDR3nt: TGCGCCAGCAGCTTCCCGACAGGAGACACAGATACGCAGTATTTT
CDR3aa: CASSFPTGDTDTQYF

j_gene: TRBJ2-1
abundance: few
d_gene: TRBD2
v_gene: TRBV7-3
CDR3nt: TGTGCCAGCAGCTTAGCGGGAGGGCCCCAGTACGGGGGTGAGCAGTTCTTC
CDR3aa: CASSLAGGPQYGGEQFF

j_gene: TRBJ2-7
abundance: few
d_gene: .
v_gene: TRBV27
CDR3nt: TGTGCCAGCAGTTACAGCAGGGGACCTCCGGAGCAGTACTTC
CDR3aa: CASSYSRGPPEQYF

j_gene: TRBJ2-2
abundance: .
d_gene: TRBD2
v_gene: TRBV5-8
CDR3nt: TGTGCCAGCAGCTTGGGGACTAGCGGCCTTCGGGGGGAGCTGTTTTTT
CDR3aa: CASSLGTSGLRGELFF

j_gene: TRBJ2-7
abundance: .
d_gene: .
v_gene: TRBV5-4
CDR3nt: TGTGCCAGCAGCAGAGGGTACGAGCAGTACTTC
CDR3aa: CASSRGYEQYF

j_gene: TRBJ1-2
abundance: once
d_gene: TRBD1
v_gene: TRBV5-5
CDR3nt: TGTGCCAGCAGCTTGGTCAACAGGGGGCAGGGCTACACCTTC
CDR3aa: CASSLVNRGQGYTF

j_gene: TRBJ2-7
abundance: .
d_gene: .
v_gene: TRBV27
CDR3nt: TGTGCCAGCAGCAGAGTGGCGGGATTGTCCTACGAGCAGTACTTC
CDR3aa: CASSRVAGLSYEQYF

j_gene: TRBJ2-2
abundance: .
d_gene: TRBD2
v_gene: TRBV4-2
CDR3nt: TGTGCCAGCAGCAAGTGGCTAGCGGCGAACACCGGGGAGCTGTTTTTT
CDR3aa: CASSKWLAANTGELFF

j_gene: TRBJ1-2
abundance: .
d_gene: TRBD1
v_gene: TRBV6-1
CDR3nt: TGTGCCAGCAGCGCCCGACAGGGGGTATTCTATGGCTACACCTTC
CDR3aa: CASSARQGVFYGYTF

j_gene: TRBJ1-4
abundance: .
d_gene: TRBD1
v_gene: TRBV14
CDR3nt: TGTGCCAGCAGCCCCCGACAGGGCACAGTAGCTAATGAAAAACTGTTTTTT
CDR3aa: CASSPRQGTVANEKLFF

j_gene: TRBJ2-5
abundance: .
d_gene: .
v_gene: TRBV5-1
CDR3nt: TGCGCCAGCAGCGAGCGACGGCTCCAAGAGACCCAGTACTTC
CDR3aa: CASSERRLQETQYF

j_gene: TRBJ1-1
abundance: .
d_gene: .
v_gene: TRBV10-2
CDR3nt: TGCGCCAGCAGTTTGAGATTCACTGAAGCTTTCTTT
CDR3aa: CASSLRFTEAFF

j_gene: TRBJ1-1
abundance: .
d_gene: .
v_gene: TRBV12-2
CDR3nt: TGTGCAAGTCGCTTAGACAGTGAAGCTTTCTTT
CDR3aa: CASRLDSEAFF

j_gene: TRBJ1-4
abundance: .
d_gene: TRBD1
v_gene: TRBV7-2
CDR3nt: TGTGCCAGCAGCTTAGTAGGCACAGGGGGTCTTGCAACTAATGAAAAACTGTTTTTT
CDR3aa: CASSLVGTGGLATNEKLFF

j_gene: TRBJ2-3
abundance: .
d_gene: .
v_gene: TRBV15
CDR3nt: TGTGCCACCAGCAGAGATTCCGCAGATACGCAGTATTTT
CDR3aa: CATSRDSADTQYF

j_gene: TRBJ2-1
abundance: few
d_gene: TRBD2
v_gene: TRBV7-9
CDR3nt: TGTGCCAGCAGCTTAAGCGGGAGGGAAGACAATGAGCAGTTCTTC
CDR3aa: CASSLSGREDNEQFF

j_gene: TRBJ2-1
abundance: once
d_gene: .
v_gene: TRBV7-2
CDR3nt: TGTGCCAGCAGCTTAGGGCAGGTGGGCAATGAGCAGTTCTTC
CDR3aa: CASSLGQVGNEQFF

j_gene: TRBJ2-7
abundance: once
d_gene: .
v_gene: TRBV6-5
CDR3nt: TGTGCCAGCAGTTACTCGAGCGAGCAGTACTTC
CDR3aa: CASSYSSEQYF

j_gene: TRBJ1-4
abundance: once
d_gene: .
v_gene: TRBV5-1
CDR3nt: TGCGCCAGCAACCAAGGGGGAGGGAATGAAAAACTGTTTTTT
CDR3aa: CASNQGGGNEKLFF

j_gene: TRBJ1-1
abundance: .
d_gene: .
v_gene: TRBV7-9
CDR3nt: TGTTCCAGCAGCCTACAGCAGGTCTCTGAAGCTTTCTTT
CDR3aa: CSSSLQQVSEAFF

j_gene: TRBJ2-4
abundance: .
d_gene: TRBD2
v_gene: TRBV30
CDR3nt: TGTGCCTGGAAGCCTAGCGGGAAAAGTCAGTACTTC
CDR3aa: CAWKPSGKSQYF

j_gene: TRBJ2-5
abundance: .
d_gene: .
v_gene: TRBV11-2
CDR3nt: TGTGCCAGCAGCTTGAGGATCTCAGAGACCCAGTACTTC
CDR3aa: CASSLRISETQYF

j_gene: TRBJ2-3
abundance: once
d_gene: TRBD2
v_gene: TRBV10-1
CDR3nt: TGCGCCAGCAGTGTGTTAGCGGGAGAATCAGATACGCAGTATTTT
CDR3aa: CASSVLAGESDTQYF

j_gene: TRBJ2-1
abundance: once
d_gene: .
v_gene: TRBV5-6
CDR3nt: TGTGCCAGCAGCTTGGGTATCCGGGAGACCTACAATGAGCAGTTCTTC
CDR3aa: CASSLGIRETYNEQFF

j_gene: TRBJ1-1
abundance: .
d_gene: TRBD1
v_gene: TRBV29-1
CDR3nt: TGCAGCGTTTCGGGACAGATGGGGGGAACTGAAGCTTTCTTT
CDR3aa: CSVSGQMGGTEAFF

j_gene: TRBJ2-5
abundance: .
d_gene: .
v_gene: TRBV7-6
CDR3nt: TGTGCCAGCAGCTTTGGGCCGCAGACCCAGTACTTC
CDR3aa: CASSFGPQTQYF

j_gene: TRBJ2-3
abundance: .
d_gene: TRBD2
v_gene: TRBV9
CDR3nt: TGTGCCAGCAGCCTAGCGGGACACACAGATACGCAGTATTTT
CDR3aa: CASSLAGHTDTQYF

j_gene: TRBJ1-1
abundance: .
d_gene: .
v_gene: TRBV29-1
CDR3nt: TGCAGCGTTGAAGAAGGAGGCGGTGAAGCTTTCTTT
CDR3aa: CSVEEGGGEAFF